Following are 20 T cell receptor beta chains from one sample sequenced in a study of radiotherapy plus CTLA-4 blockade in lung cancer. Repertoires were generated with immunoSEQ multiplex PCR, while TCRdb's copy carries only in-frame clones and drops some. The sample has approximately 110,000 clones; over 65% are singletons. This material consisted of peripheral blood, taken from a patient treated with radiotherapy plus ipilimumab. The receptors derive from a human donor with non-small cell lung cancer that progressed on radiotherapy plus ipilimumab. Some clones in this sample may be carry-over from other donors' samples.

This clone was counted a few times. This chain connects TRBV9 to TRBJ2-3; 11 bases fit TRBD2. V was pared by 3 bases and J by 5 bases, with 8 bases of the junction left unmatched. Per the germline V gene, CDR1 is SGDLS and CDR2 is YYNGEE. The CDR3 runs 16 residues. The CDR3: CASSDASSGGLDTQYF. For the CDR3, the DNA is TGTGCCAGCAGCGACGCGTCTAGCGGGGGGTTAGATACGCAGTATTTT.

In its sample, this clone was seen a few times. The chain has TRBV19 and TRBJ1-1, with D tentatively TRBD1 (5 bases). This CDR3 has 14 residues. From germline, CDR1 is LNHDA and CDR2 SQIVND (reference sequence). V was shortened by 3 bases and J by 5 bases, with 13 bases between the two germline ends. The DNA of the CDR3 is TGTGCCAGTAGTATGTGGGGGGAGCGGACTGAAGCTTTCTTT. Its translation is CASSMWGERTEAFF.

This chain uses TRBV6-1 with TRBJ2-5, with D maybe TRBD1 (5 bases). CDR1 is MNHNS, CDR2 SASEGT, per germline. The CDR3 sequence is 14 residues long. V was clipped by 6 bases and J by 0 bases, with 11 bases between them. The CDR3 nucleotides read TGTGCCAGCAGACCGACAGTTTACCAAGAGACCCAGTACTTC. Encoded protein: CASRPTVYQETQYF.

The rearrangement links TRBV10-3 to TRBJ1-1, with a possible D match to TRBD1 (6 bases). This CDR3 has 14 amino acids. Germline V gene lookup returns CDR1 ENHRY and CDR2 SYGVKD. V was shortened by 2 bases and J by 1 base, with 8 bases between the two germline ends. The CDR3 loop reads CAISEGGGNTEAFF. The CDR3 DNA is TGTGCCATCAGTGAGGGGGGCGGGAACACTGAAGCTTTCTTT.

This clone came up once. The chain links TRBV5-1 to TRBJ2-5; D may be TRBD1 (5 bases). The V and J ends lost 0 bases and 3 bases respectively, with 12 bases between them. The germline V gene has CDR1 SGHRS and CDR2 YFSETQ. The CDR3 runs 15 residues. The DNA for the CDR3 is TGCGCCAGCAGCTTGGGCCCCACAGGAGAAGAGACCCAGTACTTC. It codes for CASSLGPTGEETQYF.

The chain recombines TRBV5-5 with TRBJ2-7; TRBD1 is a possible D gene (6 bases). V was trimmed by 0 bases and J by 3 bases, leaving 13 bases between them. The CDR3 runs 15 residues. Germline V gives CDR1 SGHKS, CDR2 YYEKEE (reference sequence). The CDR3 bases are TGTGCCAGCAGCTTGGACTGGGGGCCCTACTACGAGCAGTACTTC. This sequence encodes CASSLDWGPYYEQYF. The full variable domain, its missing parts supplied by reference TRBV5-5 and TRBJ2-7, is DAGVTQSPTHLIKTRGQQVTLRCSPISGHKSVSWYQQVLGQGPQFIFQYYEKEERGRGNFPDRFSARQFPNYSSELNVNALLLGDSALYLCASSLDWGPYYEQYFGPGTRLTVT.

The chain carries TRBV7-3 and TRBJ2-1; D is possibly TRBD2 (7 bases). Germline-derived CDR1 and CDR2 are SGHTA and FQGTGA. This CDR3 contains 16 residues. V lost 3 bases and J lost 0, with 12 bases in between. The CDR3 spells CASSLQRGASYNEQFF. The CDR3 nucleotides are TGTGCCAGCAGCTTGCAACGGGGGGCCTCCTACAATGAGCAGTTCTTC.

The V call is TRBV2, the J call TRBJ2-7, with D perhaps matching TRBD1 (6 bases). Trimming took 8 bases from V and 0 from J, leaving 8 bases between them. CDR1 and CDR2 (germline): SNHLY, FYNNEI. The CDR3 runs 12 residues. CDR3 in amino acids: CASHRDSYEQYF. The CDR3 bases are TGTGCCAGCCACAGGGACTCCTACGAGCAGTACTTC.

The V and J genes are TRBV6-5 and TRBJ1-4; the D gene is possibly TRBD1 (6 bases). Germline CDR1 is MNHEY and CDR2 is SVGAGI. The CDR3 has 12 amino acids. Trimming took 7 bases from V and 8 from J, leaving 11 bases between them. In nucleotides, the CDR3 is TGTGCCAGCAAACAGGGTCAAGAAAAACTGTTTTTT. This codes for CASKQGQEKLFF.

The chain is built from TRBV27 and TRBJ2-5; D not resolved. The V gene's germline CDR1 is MNHEY and CDR2 SMNVEV (reference sequence). Trimming took off 4 bases at V and 9 bases at J, with 18 bases between the two ends. The CDR3 totals 14 residues. The CDR3 nucleotides are TGTGCCAGCAGTTCCCTGGGATCTGGTTTGGCCCAGTACTTC. Residues: CASSSLGSGLAQYF.

This clone was counted a single time. An end of the junction does not agree with germline; a read error may underlie this. The chain recombines TRBV11-3 with TRBJ2-1; 7 bases fit TRBD2. This CDR3 has 15 amino acids. CDR1 is SGHNT and CDR2 is YENEEA in the germline V gene. CDR3 region: CASGLGSSGDNEQFF. The CDR3 nucleotides are TGTGCCAGCGGCTTGGGGTCTAGCGGCGACAATGAGCAGTTCTTC.

The CDR3 DNA reads TGTGCCTGGAATGGTCTTGCCGCTAACTATGGCTACACCTTC. Translated: CAWNGLAANYGYTF. This chain joins TRBV30 and TRBJ1-2; D call uncertain. This CDR3 has 14 amino acids. The germline CDR1 and CDR2 sequences are GTSNPN and SVGIG (reference sequence). Trimming pared 4 bases from V and 0 bases from J, leaving 12 bases between.

This chain joins TRBV5-1 and TRBJ2-7; unclear D gene. V was shortened by 4 bases and J by 5 bases, with 16 bases between the two germline ends. Per the germline V gene, CDR1 is SGHRS and CDR2 is YFSETQ. The CDR3 is made up of 14 amino acids. CDR3 residues: CASSLSGSNHEQYF. CDR3 DNA: TGCGCCAGCAGCCTCTCCGGGTCAAACCACGAGCAGTACTTC.

As DNA, the CDR3 is TGTGCCAGCACCTACTCCGGGGCCCGACAGACCCAGTACTTC. Its translation is CASTYSGARQTQYF. V usage is TRBV6-5 and J usage is TRBJ2-5; D tentatively reads TRBD1 or TRBD2 (5 bases each). This CDR3 has 14 residues. Looked up from germline, CDR1 is MNHEY and CDR2 is SVGAGI. The V gene lost 7 bases and the J gene lost 6 bases, with 18 bases spanning the gap.

The rearrangement joins TRBV5-1 to TRBJ2-5; possibly TRBD1 or TRBD2 for D (5 bases each). Per germline, CDR1 SGHRS and CDR2 YFSETQ. This CDR3 contains 14 residues. V lost 0 bases and J 4 bases, leaving 10 bases between the germline ends. CDR3 sequence: CASSLASGGETQYF. The CDR3 bases are TGCGCCAGCAGCTTGGCCTCTGGGGGAGAGACCCAGTACTTC. Combining the CDR3 with reference TRBV5-1 and TRBJ2-5 gives the whole variable domain KAGVTQTPRYLIKTRGQQVTLSCSPISGHRSVSWYQQTPGQGLQFLFEYFSETQRNKGNFPGRFSGRQFSNSRSEMNVSTLELGDSALYLCASSLASGGETQYFGPGTRLLVL.

J is TRBJ2-7 and V is TRBV18, with TRBD1 as a possible D gene (6 bases). Trimming cost V 4 bases and J 0 bases, with 13 bases left between them. The CDR3 runs to 15 residues. Looked up from germline, CDR1 is KGHSH and CDR2 is LQKENI. The CDR3 spells CASSLDRSSSYEQYF. The CDR3 DNA reads TGTGCCAGCTCACTCGACAGGTCAAGCTCCTACGAGCAGTACTTC.

This clone was found once. This chain uses TRBV9 with TRBJ2-3; 7 nucleotides match TRBD2. J lost 6 bases, V lost 0 bases, and 4 bases had no gene match. CDR1 and CDR2 from the germline V gene are SGDLS and YYNGEE. The CDR3 length is 14 residues. CDR3 DNA: TGTGCCAGCAGCGTAGATCAAGCGGGGGATACGCAGTATTTT. Amino acid sequence: CASSVDQAGDTQYF.

This sequence joins TRBV5-1 and TRBJ1-4, with TRBD1 as a possible D gene (6 bases). The ends were cut back, 4 bases at V and 7 bases at J, with 17 bases in the middle. The CDR3 runs 15 residues. CDR1 SGHRS and CDR2 YFSETQ come from the germline V gene. The CDR3 sequence: CASSPVAGVGEKLFF. The DNA of the CDR3 is TGCGCCAGCAGCCCGGTCGCAGGGGTGGGTGAAAAACTGTTTTTT.

The CDR3 region is CASSTLTSGGYETQYF. CDR3 in DNA: TGTGCCAGTAGTACCCTGACTAGCGGGGGGTACGAGACCCAGTACTTC. The chain links TRBV19 to TRBJ2-5; 13 bases are a match to TRBD2. CDR3 length: 16 residues. V shed 4 bases, J shed 5 bases, and the junction held 7 bases outside the gene matches. CDR1 is LNHDA, CDR2 SQIVND, per germline (reference sequence).

This clone was detected once. The chain employs TRBV6-4 and TRBJ1-2; TRBD1 might be the D (5 bases). Germline V CDR1 and CDR2: MRHNA, SNTAGT. Trimming removed 2 bases from V and 2 bases from J, with 15 bases in between. The CDR3 sequence is 16 residues long. DNA for the CDR3: TGTGCCAGCAGTGACAGGACACCCGGATACAACTATGGCTACACCTTC. This codes for CASSDRTPGYNYGYTF.